The TCR beta chain described here comes from a study of radiation and T cells in renal cell carcinoma. Study summary: Nephrectomy followed 15 Gy stereotactic body radiation by 4 weeks. The study's findings and limits: Top tumor clonotypes rose in blood 2 weeks post-radiation, then contracted.

Sequenced by immunoSEQ multiplex PCR; TCRdb stores in-frame clones only, minus some. The sample includes roughly 150,000 clones, 88% of them seen just once. Time point: baseline pretreatment blood. The treatment here: 15 Gy SBRT to primary tumor, nephrectomy 4 weeks later. Serial blood draws occurred at baseline and 2 and 4 weeks post-SBRT. This renal cell carcinoma was of the clear cell type. CDR3 length: 14 residues. Germline lookup yields CDR1 GTSNPN and CDR2 SVGIG (reference sequence). V was clipped by 1 base and J by 6 bases; unmatched bases: 7. This clone appeared a single time. No antigen is known for it.

Sequences were derived from blood, sampled from a patient whose treatment included radiotherapy and nephrectomy. The V gene is TRBV30, the J gene TRBJ2-3, with TRBD2 identical over 7 bases. This receptor was taken from a woman in her seventies with renal cell carcinoma. Here the CDR3 reads CAWSATTRGDTQYF. The CDR3 region has the DNA TGTGCCTGGAGTGCCACTACGCGGGGGGATACGCAGTATTTT.